The 32 T cell receptor beta chains presented below share a single source sample, sequenced in a study of shared clonotypes between healthy human individuals. Here immunoSEQ multiplex PCR was the method, and the copy in TCRdb shows in-frame clones only, minus some. The repertoire has over a million clones, about 75% of them found once; the top ten carry about 1.5%. The sample comprised memory CD4+ T cells sorted from blood. As to subset: CD45RA-negative fraction. Every receptor here comes from a man aged 18-30 years in good health.

The V call is TRBV10-3, the J call TRBJ2-1; 11 bases are a match to TRBD1. The CDR3 is made up of 16 amino acids. Per germline, CDR1 ENHRY and CDR2 SYGVKD. Germline trimming cut 4 bases from V and 8 bases from J; bases unmatched to any gene: 10. The CDR3 here is CAISAQGQGVGDEQFF. CDR3 nucleotides: TGTGCCATCAGTGCCCAGGGACAGGGGGTTGGAGATGAGCAGTTCTTC.

The rearrangement uses TRBV5-4 and TRBJ2-7, with TRBD2 as a possible D gene (6 bases). The germline gives CDR1 SGHNT, CDR2 YYREEE (reference sequence). The CDR3 is 15 residues long. Trimming stripped 4 bases from V and 7 bases from J, with 21 bases between. CDR3 in DNA: TGTGCCAGCAGCCGAGGGACTGTTAGCCCGCTTGAGCAGTACTTC. Translation gives CASSRGTVSPLEQYF.

The gene calls are TRBV7-8 and TRBJ2-1, with 15 positions matching TRBD2. CDR3 length: 14 residues. Trimming at V came to 4 bases and at J to 10 bases, leaving 2 bases not matched to a gene. Germline CDR1 is SGHVS and CDR2 is FQNEAQ. CDR3 DNA: TGTGCCAGCAGCTGGACTAGCGGGGGGGACGAGCAGTTCTTC. Its translation: CASSWTSGGDEQFF.

This chain connects TRBV5-1 to TRBJ1-4; TRBD1 is a possible D gene (5 bases). Germline values: CDR1 SGHRS, CDR2 YFSETQ. Trimming took 0 bases from V and 7 from J, leaving 13 bases between them. CDR3 length: 15 residues. For the CDR3, the DNA is TGCGCCAGCAGCTTGGGGACATCAGTGGGTGAAAAACTGTTTTTT. Amino acids: CASSLGTSVGEKLFF.

The chain has TRBV18 and TRBJ2-7, with 7 nucleotides matching TRBD2. V was pared by 0 bases and J by 0 bases, with 5 bases of the junction left unmatched. The CDR3 contains 16 residues. Germline CDR1 reads KGHSH; CDR2 reads LQKENI. The CDR3 is CASSPPESSGSYEQYF. CDR3 coding DNA: TGTGCCAGCTCACCACCCGAGTCTAGCGGCTCCTACGAGCAGTACTTC.

The chain couples TRBV30 to TRBJ1-2; unclear D gene. The germline V gene has CDR1 GTSNPN and CDR2 SVGIG (reference sequence). V lost 0 bases and J lost 2, with 7 bases in between. This CDR3 spans 13 amino acids. The DNA of the CDR3 is TGTGCCTGGAGTGTACAGTCAAACTATGGCTACACCTTC. The encoded protein is CAWSVQSNYGYTF.

The V and J genes are TRBV15 and TRBJ2-2, with 9 bases fitting TRBD2. J gave up 5 bases and V 3 bases, and 13 bases lay outside the gene matches. CDR3 length equals 18 residues. Germline V gene lookup returns CDR1 LNHNV and CDR2 YYDKDF (reference sequence). The CDR3 here is CATSRTPPELAGTGELFF. The CDR3 DNA is TGTGCCACCAGCAGGACCCCACCCGAGCTAGCGGGAACCGGGGAGCTGTTTTTT.

This chain joins TRBV6-1 and TRBJ2-2; D gene ambiguous. This CDR3 has 14 residues. Germline assignment: CDR1 MNHNS and CDR2 SASEGT. The V end lost 6 bases, the J end lost 2 bases, and 10 bases lay between the germline ends. In DNA, the CDR3 is TGTGCCAGCAGCGTGGGATCAAACACCGGGGAGCTGTTTTTT. The encoded protein is CASSVGSNTGELFF.

The rearrangement uses TRBV2 and TRBJ1-3; D is unresolved. This CDR3 has 14 residues. Germline CDR1 and CDR2: SNHLY and FYNNEI. The germline V and J ends were trimmed by 3 bases and 1 base, with 7 bases remaining between them. CDR3 sequence reads: CASSDPGSGNTIYF. In nucleotides, the CDR3 is TGTGCCAGCAGTGACCCCGGATCTGGAAACACCATATATTTT.

The V and J genes are TRBV4-1 and TRBJ2-7, with unresolved D. Between the trimmed V and J ends, which lost 4 bases and 0 bases, there was a span of 10 bases. The CDR3 has 14 amino acids. Germline V CDR1 and CDR2: MGHRA, YSYEKL. CDR3 region: CASSPNTFSYEQYF. The CDR3 DNA sequence: TGCGCCAGCAGCCCGAACACCTTCTCCTACGAGCAGTACTTC.

V and J are TRBV28 and TRBJ2-7; D is unclear. The germline V gene encodes CDR1 MDHEN and CDR2 SYDVKM. There are 13 residues in the CDR3. Trimming took 5 bases from V and 3 from J, leaving 11 bases between them. The CDR3 region has the DNA TGTGCCAGCAGTCCCACTGGGGACTACGAGCAGTACTTC. Protein: CASSPTGDYEQYF.

The chain combines TRBV18 with TRBJ2-7; 8 nucleotides agree with TRBD1. This CDR3 region has 15 residues. V lost 3 bases, J lost 0 bases, and 4 bases stayed unmatched. CDR1 is KGHSH, CDR2 LQKENI, per germline. For the CDR3, the DNA is TGTGCCAGCTCACCCGGGACAGGCATCTCCTACGAGCAGTACTTC. Translated: CASSPGTGISYEQYF. Filled out from reference TRBV18 and TRBJ2-7, the complete variable domain reads NAGVMQNPRHLVRRRGQEARLRCSPMKGHSHVYWYRQLPEEGLKFMVYLQKENIIDESGMPKERFSAEFPKEGPSILRIQQVVRGDSAAYFCASSPGTGISYEQYFGPGTRLTVT.

The rearrangement uses TRBV5-5 and TRBJ1-1; D is unclear. With 0 bases removed from V and 4 bases from J, the gap between germline ends came to 13 bases. The CDR3 loop spans 15 amino acids. Germline V gene sequence: CDR1 SGHKS, CDR2 YYEKEE (reference sequence). For the CDR3, the DNA is TGTGCCAGCAGCTTGGTATGGGGTAGGAGCACTGAAGCTTTCTTT. Translating gives CASSLVWGRSTEAFF.

This chain uses TRBV25-1 with TRBJ2-2; D is unresolved. Per germline, CDR1 MGHDK and CDR2 SYGVNS. V was cut by 1 base and J by 4 bases, with 7 bases left in between. This CDR3 comprises 14 residues. In DNA, the CDR3 is TGTGCCAGCAGTGAATGGCAGCGCACCGGGGAGCTGTTTTTT. Encoded protein: CASSEWQRTGELFF.

V and J are TRBV10-2 and TRBJ2-7, with 7 bases lining up with TRBD2. With 6 bases clipped from V and 9 bases from J, the junction kept 14 bases outside the gene matches. CDR1 is WSHSY, CDR2 SAAADI, per germline. This CDR3 spans 14 amino acids. The DNA for the CDR3 is TGCGCCAGCAGGGGGGAGGGGCTTAGGCTCGGGCAGTACTTC. It yields the protein CASRGEGLRLGQYF.

This chain links TRBV7-9 with TRBJ2-1; D gene unclear. Germline V gene data show CDR1 as SEHNR and CDR2 as FQNEAQ (reference sequence). V was cut by 0 bases and J by 4 bases, with 4 bases left in between. The CDR3 spans 13 residues. This CDR3 reads CASSLARYNEQFF. The CDR3 DNA reads as TGTGCCAGCAGCTTAGCGAGATACAATGAGCAGTTCTTC.

This chain connects TRBV5-1 to TRBJ1-1; no clear D gene. V was cut by 0 bases and J by 1 base, with 10 bases left in between. The CDR3 covers 15 residues. Germline assignment: CDR1 SGHRS and CDR2 YFSETQ. The CDR3 reads CASSLALATNTEAFF. CDR3 DNA: TGCGCCAGCAGCTTGGCCCTCGCTACGAACACTGAAGCTTTCTTT.

This clone was found once. The chain combines TRBV6-6 with TRBJ2-1, with 8 bases identical to TRBD2. V was clipped by 2 bases and J by 7 bases; unmatched bases: 7. Germline-derived CDR1 and CDR2 are MNHNY and SVGAGI (reference sequence). The length of the CDR3 is 15 residues. CDR3 residues: CASSYDGGAGNEQFF. The CDR3, as DNA: TGTGCCAGCAGTTACGACGGGGGGGCGGGAAATGAGCAGTTCTTC.

The chain couples TRBV29-1 to TRBJ2-2; possibly TRBD2 for D (6 bases). From germline, CDR1 is SQVTM and CDR2 ANQGSEA. The CDR3 is 14 amino acids. V was trimmed by 7 bases and J by 0 bases, leaving 12 bases between them. The CDR3 sequence: CSASPGANTGELFF. CDR3 sequence (DNA): TGCAGCGCCTCACCGGGGGCGAACACCGGGGAGCTGTTTTTT.

The chain recombines TRBV9 with TRBJ1-2, with 9 bases lining up with TRBD1. CDR1 is SGDLS and CDR2 is YYNGEE in the germline V gene. V lost 5 bases and J lost 4; bases outside the gene matches: 9. This CDR3 is built from 15 residues. Written as DNA, the CDR3 is TGTGCCAGCAGGGGACAGGGACGTGAAGGCTATGGCTACACCTTC. It is translated as CASRGQGREGYGYTF.

The chain combines TRBV28 with TRBJ1-2; D gene ambiguous. V was cut by 10 bases and J by 0 bases, with 9 bases left in between. The CDR3 is made up of 12 amino acids. Germline CDR1 and CDR2: MDHEN and SYDVKM. As DNA, the CDR3 is TGTGCCACCCGCCGAGCTAACTATGGCTACACCTTC. Amino acid sequence: CATRRANYGYTF.

The chain links TRBV5-1 to TRBJ2-5; 7 nucleotides agree with TRBD2. Germline V gives CDR1 SGHRS, CDR2 YFSETQ. The CDR3 runs to 15 residues. Trimming at V came to 4 bases and at J to 5 bases, leaving 11 bases not matched to a gene. This CDR3 reads CASSPEGGRAETQYF. The CDR3 region has the DNA TGCGCCAGCAGCCCCGAGGGCGGGAGAGCGGAGACCCAGTACTTC.

The gene calls are TRBV6-4 and TRBJ2-1; TRBD2 aligns across 7 bases. The CDR3 length is 15 residues. Looked up from germline, CDR1 is MRHNA and CDR2 is SNTAGT. J was trimmed by 4 bases and V by 0 bases; bases with no gene match: 3. The CDR3 DNA reads as TGTGCCAGCAGTGACTCCGGGGGGATGTACAATGAGCAGTTCTTC. Translation gives CASSDSGGMYNEQFF.

The chain links TRBV18 to TRBJ1-2; tentatively, D is TRBD1 (5 bases). CDR3 length: 13 residues. Germline V CDR1 and CDR2: KGHSH, LQKENI. Trimming removed 2 bases at V and 10 bases at J, with 14 bases between. CDR3: CASSPGPAGDYTF. The DNA for the CDR3 is TGTGCCAGCTCACCAGGGCCTGCGGGGGACTACACCTTC.

The J gene is TRBJ2-7, the V gene TRBV2; possible D gene TRBD1, 5 bases. Looked up from germline, CDR1 is SNHLY and CDR2 is FYNNEI. V shed 7 bases and J shed 1 base, with 11 bases lying between them. There are 13 residues in the CDR3. The CDR3 reads CASTEDKSYEQYF. The CDR3 DNA reads TGTGCCAGCACCGAGGACAAATCCTACGAGCAGTACTTC.

V usage is TRBV11-2 and J usage is TRBJ2-3; D ambiguous. This CDR3 is built from 15 residues. V was clipped by 3 bases and J by 6 bases, with 16 bases between them. Per germline, CDR1 SGHAT and CDR2 FQNNGV. The CDR3 sequence is CASSFGLGQRDTQYF. CDR3 in DNA: TGTGCCAGCAGCTTCGGCCTGGGCCAGAGGGATACGCAGTATTTT.

The chain employs TRBV19 and TRBJ1-2; 9 bases map to TRBD1. With V trimmed by 5 bases and J by 5 bases, 6 bases remained unmatched. CDR1 and CDR2 from the germline V gene are LNHDA and SQIVND (reference sequence). This CDR3 region has 14 residues. This CDR3 reads CASSLPGQGYGYTF. The CDR3 DNA is TGTGCCAGTAGTCTACCGGGACAGGGTTATGGCTACACCTTC.

The genes are TRBV7-2 and TRBJ2-6; tentatively, D is TRBD1 or TRBD2 (6 bases each). Germline loops: CDR1 SGHTA, CDR2 FQGNSA. The V and J ends lost 5 bases and 4 bases respectively, with 21 bases between them. CDR3 length: 18 residues. DNA of the CDR3: TGTGCCAGCAGCCTTCCGCCGGGACTTCAGGGGGGGGCCAACGTCCTGACTTTC. The encoded protein is CASSLPPGLQGGANVLTF.

As concerns this clone: Other nucleotide sequences in the sample specify the same CDR3. The V and J genes are TRBV20-1 and TRBJ2-3; D gene ambiguous. The CDR3 has 11 amino acids. The germline V gene encodes CDR1 DFQATT and CDR2 SNEGSKA (reference sequence). V lost 3 bases, J lost 6 bases, and 7 bases lay in between. CDR3: CSARVSDTQYF. CDR3 bases: TGCAGTGCTAGGGTCTCCGATACGCAGTATTTT.

As concerns this clone: This sample includes further DNA sequences coding for the same CDR3. The rearrangement links TRBV30 to TRBJ2-3, with 9 nucleotides matching TRBD1. Trimming removed 2 bases from V and 2 bases from J; junction bases left unmatched: 5. There are 15 residues in the CDR3. Looked up from germline, CDR1 is GTSNPN and CDR2 is SVGIG (reference sequence). The CDR3 spells CAWSSGTGPTDTQYF. CDR3 in DNA: TGTGCCTGGAGTTCCGGGACAGGGCCCACAGATACGCAGTATTTT.

The chain has TRBV5-4 and TRBJ2-7, with 7 bases lining up with TRBD2. This CDR3 has 16 residues. From germline, CDR1 is SGHNT and CDR2 YYREEE (reference sequence). Trimming took 4 bases from V and 5 from J; bases not matched to a gene: 15. CDR3 residues: CASSPPGGDVGDEQYF. CDR3 DNA sequence: TGTGCCAGCAGCCCTCCGGGGGGAGATGTGGGCGACGAGCAGTACTTC.

This clone was counted between two and nine times. The chain employs TRBV7-2 and TRBJ2-7, with a weak D call TRBD1 (6 bases). The CDR3 spans 13 residues. V lost 4 bases to trimming and J lost 5 bases, with 12 bases between them. Per the germline V gene, CDR1 is SGHTA and CDR2 is FQGNSA. The CDR3 sequence: CASSSEQGNEQYF. The CDR3 DNA reads TGTGCCAGCAGCTCTGAACAGGGAAACGAGCAGTACTTC.